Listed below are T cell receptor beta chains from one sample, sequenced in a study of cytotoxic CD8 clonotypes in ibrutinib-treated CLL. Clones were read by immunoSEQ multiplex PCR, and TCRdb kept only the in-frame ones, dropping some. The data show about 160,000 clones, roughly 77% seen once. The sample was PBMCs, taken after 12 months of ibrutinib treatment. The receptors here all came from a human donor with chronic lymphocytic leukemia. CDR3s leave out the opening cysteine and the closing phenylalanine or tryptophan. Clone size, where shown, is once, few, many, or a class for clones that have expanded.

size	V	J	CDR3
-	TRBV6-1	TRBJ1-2	ASSPGTVYGYT
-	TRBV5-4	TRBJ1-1	ASRGQTGAAF
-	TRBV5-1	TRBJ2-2	ASSLVTGPANTGELF
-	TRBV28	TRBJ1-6	ATTQGQNYNSPLH
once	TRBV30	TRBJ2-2	AWRTRKDTGELF
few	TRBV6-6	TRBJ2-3	ASSFHGGARTDTQY
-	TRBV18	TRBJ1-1	ASSPMMDTEAF
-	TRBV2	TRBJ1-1	ASTGTEAF
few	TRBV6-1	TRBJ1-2	ASTLGTESDGYT
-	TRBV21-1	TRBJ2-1	ASSKVRQGIFGSEQF
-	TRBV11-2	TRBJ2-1	ASSSAPYSGISYNEQF
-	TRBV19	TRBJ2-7	ASSIAYLGGGPYEQY
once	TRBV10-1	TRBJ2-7	ASNLTGENSEQY
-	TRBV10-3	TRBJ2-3	AISESGRDTQY
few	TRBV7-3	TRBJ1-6	ASSLQGADSPLH
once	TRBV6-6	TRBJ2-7	ASSYRSDSSYEQY
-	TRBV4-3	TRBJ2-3	ASSPAGMSTDTQY
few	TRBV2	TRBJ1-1	ASSGQLMNTEAF
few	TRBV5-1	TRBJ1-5	ASSLDGARSQPQH
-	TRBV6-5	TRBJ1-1	ASSYDGRVPAF
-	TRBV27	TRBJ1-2	ASSFRGSLYYGYT
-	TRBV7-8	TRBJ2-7	ASSPPRDAYEQY
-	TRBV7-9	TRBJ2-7	ASSSPSRPYEQY
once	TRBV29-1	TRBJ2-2	SAQLNTGELF
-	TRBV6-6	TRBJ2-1	ASSYPGGPIYNEQF
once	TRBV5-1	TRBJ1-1	ASSPLANTEAF
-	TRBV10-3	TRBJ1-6	AISEGQYNSPLH
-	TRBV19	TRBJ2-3	ASSGTADTQY
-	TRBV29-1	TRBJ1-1	SVGQMNTEAF
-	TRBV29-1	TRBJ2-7	SVSSSRSSYEQY
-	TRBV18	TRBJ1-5	ASSPDRDQPQH
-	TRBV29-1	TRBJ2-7	SGTSGTHEQY
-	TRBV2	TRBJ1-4	ASDLRNEKLF
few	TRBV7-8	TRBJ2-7	ASSMQGFSYEQY
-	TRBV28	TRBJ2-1	ASSFSATYSSYNEQF
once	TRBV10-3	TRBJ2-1	AISESGGLAGALNEQF
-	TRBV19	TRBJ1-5	ASRSPGRARYRQPQH
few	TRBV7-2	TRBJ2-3	ASSLIQGSADTQY
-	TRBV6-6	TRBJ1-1	ASSLTGVGSTEAF
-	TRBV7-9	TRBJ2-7	ASSRSAGAGDNLREQY
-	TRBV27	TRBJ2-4	ASSSHREGIRY
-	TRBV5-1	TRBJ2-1	ASSPGVAGQGQF
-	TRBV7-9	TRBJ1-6	ASSLTGGGSPLH
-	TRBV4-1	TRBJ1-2	ASSSGQGVDYGYT
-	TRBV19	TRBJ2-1	ASSMTGLAGENEQF
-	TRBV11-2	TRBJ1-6	ASSGQGFNSPLH
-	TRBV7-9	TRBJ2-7	ASSSTIGYEQY
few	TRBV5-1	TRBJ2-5	ASSLGAQRPEETQY
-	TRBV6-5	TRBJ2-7	ASSYSTGYEQY